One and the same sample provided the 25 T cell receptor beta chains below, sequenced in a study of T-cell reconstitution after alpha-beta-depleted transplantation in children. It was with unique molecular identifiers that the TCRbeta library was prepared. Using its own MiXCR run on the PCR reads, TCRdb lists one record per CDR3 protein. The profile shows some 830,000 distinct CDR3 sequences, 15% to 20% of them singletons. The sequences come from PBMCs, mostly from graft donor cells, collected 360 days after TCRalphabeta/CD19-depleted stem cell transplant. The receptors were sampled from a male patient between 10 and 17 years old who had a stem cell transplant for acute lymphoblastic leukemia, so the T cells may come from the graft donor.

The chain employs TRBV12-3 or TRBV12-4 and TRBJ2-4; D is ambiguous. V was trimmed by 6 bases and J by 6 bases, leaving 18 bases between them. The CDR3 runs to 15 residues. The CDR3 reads CASRPDYGPINIQYF. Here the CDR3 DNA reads TGTGCCAGCAGGCCAGATTACGGACCGATAAACATTCAGTACTTC.

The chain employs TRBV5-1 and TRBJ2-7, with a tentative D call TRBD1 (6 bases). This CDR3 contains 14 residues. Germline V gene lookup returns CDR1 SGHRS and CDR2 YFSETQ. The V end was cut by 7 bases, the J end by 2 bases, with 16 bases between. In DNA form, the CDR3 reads TGCGCCAGCCGACCGACAGGTCCCCCCTACGAGCAGTACTTC. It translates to CASRPTGPPYEQYF. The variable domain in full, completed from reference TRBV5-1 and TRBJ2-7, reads KAGVTQTPRYLIKTRGQQVTLSCSPISGHRSVSWYQQTPGQGLQFLFEYFSETQRNKGNFPGRFSGRQFSNSRSEMNVSTLELGDSALYLCASRPTGPPYEQYFGPGTRLTVT.

Here the CDR3 reads CASSLIAGADTQYF. The CDR3 DNA reads as TGTGCCAGCAGCTTAATTGCGGGAGCAGATACGCAGTATTTT. The V and J genes are TRBV11-2 and TRBJ2-3; the match to TRBD2 covers 7 bases. The V segment lost 2 bases and the J segment 4 bases; nucleotides outside the gene matches: 3. CDR3 length equals 14 residues. The germline V gene encodes CDR1 SGHAT and CDR2 FQNNGV.

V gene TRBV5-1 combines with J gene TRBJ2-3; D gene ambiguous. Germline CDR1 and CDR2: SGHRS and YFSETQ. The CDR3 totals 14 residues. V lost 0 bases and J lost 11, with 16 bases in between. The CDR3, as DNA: TGCGCCAGCAGCTTGGATCAGTATCTGCGTGGGCAGTATTTT. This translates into CASSLDQYLRGQYF.

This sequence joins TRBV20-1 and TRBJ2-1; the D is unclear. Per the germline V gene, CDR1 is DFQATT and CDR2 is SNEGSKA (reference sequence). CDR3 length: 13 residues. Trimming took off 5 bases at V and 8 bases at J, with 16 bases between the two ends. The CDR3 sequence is CSALYGVFDEQFF. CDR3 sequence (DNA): TGCAGTGCTCTATACGGTGTCTTCGATGAGCAGTTCTTC.

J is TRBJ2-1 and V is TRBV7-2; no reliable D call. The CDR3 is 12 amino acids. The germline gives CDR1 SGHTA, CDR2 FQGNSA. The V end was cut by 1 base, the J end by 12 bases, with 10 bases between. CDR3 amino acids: CASSLVGLGQFF. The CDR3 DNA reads TGTGCCAGCAGCTTAGTAGGGCTGGGGCAGTTCTTC.

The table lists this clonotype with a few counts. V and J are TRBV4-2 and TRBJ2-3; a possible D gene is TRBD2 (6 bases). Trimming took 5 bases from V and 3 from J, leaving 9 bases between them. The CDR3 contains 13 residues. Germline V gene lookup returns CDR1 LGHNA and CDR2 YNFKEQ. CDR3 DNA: TGTGCCAGCAGCTACGGGACTACAGATACGCAGTATTTT. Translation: CASSYGTTDTQYF.

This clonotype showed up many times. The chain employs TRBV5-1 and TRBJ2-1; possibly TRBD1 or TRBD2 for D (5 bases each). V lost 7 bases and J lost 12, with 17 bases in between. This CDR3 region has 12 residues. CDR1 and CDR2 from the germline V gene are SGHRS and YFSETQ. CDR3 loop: CASGHTSLGQFF. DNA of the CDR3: TGCGCCAGCGGACATACTAGTTTGGGGCAGTTCTTC.

The CDR3 loop is CATSDQGNNQPQHF. In DNA, the CDR3 is TGTGCCACCAGTGACCAGGGTAACAATCAGCCCCAGCATTTT. This chain uses TRBV24-1 with TRBJ1-5; a possible D gene is TRBD1 (5 bases). The CDR3 extends over 14 amino acids. V lost 4 bases and J 3 bases, leaving 9 bases between the germline ends. Germline CDR1 KGHDR, CDR2 SFDVKD.

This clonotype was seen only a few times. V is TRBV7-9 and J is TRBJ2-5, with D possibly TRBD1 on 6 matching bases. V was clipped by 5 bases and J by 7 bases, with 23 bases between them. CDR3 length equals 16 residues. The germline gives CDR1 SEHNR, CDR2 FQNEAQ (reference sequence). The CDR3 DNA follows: TGTGCCAGCAGCCTCTTTTATACCTCAGGGGCAGGGACCCAGTACTTC. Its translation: CASSLFYTSGAGTQYF.

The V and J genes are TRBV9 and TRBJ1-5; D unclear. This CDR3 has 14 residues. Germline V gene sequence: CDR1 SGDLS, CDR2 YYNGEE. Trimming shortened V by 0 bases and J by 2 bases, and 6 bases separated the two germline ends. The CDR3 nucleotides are TGTGCCAGCAGCGTAGAGGAATGCAATCAGCCCCAGCATTTT. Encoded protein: CASSVEECNQPQHF.

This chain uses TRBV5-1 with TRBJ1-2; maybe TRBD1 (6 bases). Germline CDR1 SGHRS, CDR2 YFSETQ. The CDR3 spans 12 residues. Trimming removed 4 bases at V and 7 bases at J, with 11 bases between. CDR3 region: CASSRLGGGYTF. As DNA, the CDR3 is TGCGCCAGCAGCAGGTTAGGGGGTGGCTACACCTTC.

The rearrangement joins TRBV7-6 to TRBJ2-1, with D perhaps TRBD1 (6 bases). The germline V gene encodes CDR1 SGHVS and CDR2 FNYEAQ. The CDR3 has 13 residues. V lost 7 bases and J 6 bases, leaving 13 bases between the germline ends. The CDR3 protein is CASTQGQGNEQFF. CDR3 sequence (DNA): TGTGCCAGCACCCAGGGGCAGGGCAATGAGCAGTTCTTC.

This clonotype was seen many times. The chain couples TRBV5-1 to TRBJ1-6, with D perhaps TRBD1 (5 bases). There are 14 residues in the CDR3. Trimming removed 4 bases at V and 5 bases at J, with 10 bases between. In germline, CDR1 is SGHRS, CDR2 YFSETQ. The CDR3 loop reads CASSGAVNNSPLHF. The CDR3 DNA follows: TGCGCCAGCAGCGGGGCAGTCAATAATTCACCCCTCCACTTT.

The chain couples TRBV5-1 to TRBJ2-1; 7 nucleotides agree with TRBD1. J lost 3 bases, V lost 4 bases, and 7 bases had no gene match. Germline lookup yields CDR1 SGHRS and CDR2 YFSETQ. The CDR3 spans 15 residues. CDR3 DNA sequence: TGCGCCAGCAGCCTGACAGGGTCTGACTACAATGAGCAGTTCTTC. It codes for CASSLTGSDYNEQFF.

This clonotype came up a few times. The CDR3 DNA sequence: TGTGCCAGCAGGCGAAGGGGGACAGTTTATGGCTACACCTTC. Translation: CASRRRGTVYGYTF. V is TRBV12-3 or TRBV12-4 and J is TRBJ1-2; TRBD1 matches at 7 bases. Trimming cost V 6 bases and J 5 bases; bases outside gene matches: 9. The CDR3 covers 14 residues.

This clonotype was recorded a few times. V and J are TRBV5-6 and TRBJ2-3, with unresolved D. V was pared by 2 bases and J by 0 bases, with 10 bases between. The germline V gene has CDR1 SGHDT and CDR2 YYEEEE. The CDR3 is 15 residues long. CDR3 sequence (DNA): TGTGCCAGCAGCTTTGTCGAGACTAGCACAGATACGCAGTATTTT. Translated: CASSFVETSTDTQYF. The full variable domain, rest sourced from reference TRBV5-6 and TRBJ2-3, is DAGVTQSPTHLIKTRGQQVTLRCSPKSGHDTVSWYQQALGQGPQFIFQYYEEEERQRGNFPDRFSGHQFPNYSSELNVNALLLGDSALYLCASSFVETSTDTQYFGPGTRLTVL.

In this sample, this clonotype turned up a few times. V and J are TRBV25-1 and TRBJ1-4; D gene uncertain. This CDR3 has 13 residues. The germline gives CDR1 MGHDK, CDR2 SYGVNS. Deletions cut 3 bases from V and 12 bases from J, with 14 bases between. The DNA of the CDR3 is TGTGCCAGCAGTGAGCCGCCTGGGGTTGAACTGTTTTTT. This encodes CASSEPPGVELFF.

The CDR3 sequence is CASSQVGHVYTF. In nucleotides, the CDR3 is TGCGCCAGCAGCCAAGTAGGACACGTCTACACCTTC. This chain connects TRBV4-1 to TRBJ1-2; D is perhaps TRBD1 (5 bases). The CDR3 is made up of 12 amino acids. Per the germline V gene, CDR1 is MGHRA and CDR2 is YSYEKL. With 1 base removed from V and 10 bases from J, the gap between germline ends came to 10 bases.

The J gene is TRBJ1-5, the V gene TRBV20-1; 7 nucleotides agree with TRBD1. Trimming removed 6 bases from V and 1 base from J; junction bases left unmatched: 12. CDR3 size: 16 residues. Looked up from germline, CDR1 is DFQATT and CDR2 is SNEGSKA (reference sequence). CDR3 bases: TGCAGTGCGCCGACAGGGTATATTTTAAGCAATCAGCCCCAGCATTTT. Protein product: CSAPTGYILSNQPQHF.

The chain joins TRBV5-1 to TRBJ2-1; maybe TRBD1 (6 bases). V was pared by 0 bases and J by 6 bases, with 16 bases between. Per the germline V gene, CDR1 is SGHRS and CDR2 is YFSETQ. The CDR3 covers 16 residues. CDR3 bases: TGCGCCAGCAGCTTGGGACCACAGGGTACGGGCAATGAGCAGTTCTTC. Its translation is CASSLGPQGTGNEQFF.

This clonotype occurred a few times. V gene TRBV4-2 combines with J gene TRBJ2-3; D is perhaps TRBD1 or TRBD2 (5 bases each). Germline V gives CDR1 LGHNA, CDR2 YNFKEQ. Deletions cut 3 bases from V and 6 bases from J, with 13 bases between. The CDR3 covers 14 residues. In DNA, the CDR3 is TGTGCCAGCAGCCAGGGGCCTGGCGGGGATACGCAGTATTTT. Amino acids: CASSQGPGGDTQYF.

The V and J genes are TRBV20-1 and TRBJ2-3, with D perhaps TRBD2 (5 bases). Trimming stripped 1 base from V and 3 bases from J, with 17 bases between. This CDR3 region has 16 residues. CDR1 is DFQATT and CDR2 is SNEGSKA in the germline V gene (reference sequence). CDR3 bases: TGCAGTGCTAGAGGGGGAGCTCTCAGAGTTACAGATACGCAGTATTTT. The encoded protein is CSARGGALRVTDTQYF.

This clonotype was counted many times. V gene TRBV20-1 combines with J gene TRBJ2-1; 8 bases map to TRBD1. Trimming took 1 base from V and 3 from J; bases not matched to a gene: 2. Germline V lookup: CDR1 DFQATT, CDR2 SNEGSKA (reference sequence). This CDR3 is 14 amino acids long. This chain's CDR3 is CSARAGQGYNEQFF. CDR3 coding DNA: TGCAGTGCTAGAGCTGGACAGGGCTACAATGAGCAGTTCTTC.

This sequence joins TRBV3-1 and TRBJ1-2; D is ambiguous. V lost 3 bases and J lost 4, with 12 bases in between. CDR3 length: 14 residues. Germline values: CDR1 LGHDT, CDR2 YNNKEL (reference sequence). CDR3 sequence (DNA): TGTGCCAGCAGCCACCTGGGTGGTTCCTATGGCTACACCTTC. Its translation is CASSHLGGSYGYTF.